These 4 T cell receptor beta chains were sequenced from one sample in a study of early T cells in non-severe SARS-CoV-2 infection. TCRdb processed the 5' RACE reads anew with MiXCR; each CDR3 protein has one entry. Of 55,000 to 70,000 distinct CDR3 sequences in the sample, 5.6% were seen once. Sequencing was done on a sample of whole blood. These receptors came from an adult who was a healthcare worker with PCR-confirmed SARS-CoV-2 infection or an uninfected control (not recorded which).

This clonotype was counted ten times or more. The CDR3 protein is CASSPGQAMYSNQPQHF. The DNA of the CDR3 is TGCGCCAGCAGCCCCGGACAGGCGATGTATAGCAATCAGCCCCAGCATTTT. V and J are TRBV4-1 and TRBJ1-5; 7 bases are shared with TRBD1. The germline gives CDR1 MGHRA, CDR2 YSYEKL. CDR3 length: 17 residues. With 4 bases clipped from V and 0 bases from J, the junction kept 9 bases outside the gene matches.

This clonotype was picked up many times. This chain connects TRBV12-3 or TRBV12-4 to TRBJ2-2; D is perhaps TRBD1 (7 bases). CDR3 length equals 20 residues. Trimming pared 2 bases from V and 8 bases from J, leaving 30 bases between. CDR3 region: CASSLPPGQRRDSRIGELFF. CDR3 nucleotide sequence: TGTGCCAGCAGTTTACCCCCGGGACAGCGGAGGGATAGCCGGATAGGGGAGCTGTTTTTT.

As concerns this clonotype: This could be a read error, since a much larger clone is one nucleotide away. The J gene is TRBJ2-7, the V gene TRBV3-1; D is undetermined. This CDR3 has 11 residues. Germline V gene sequence: CDR1 LGHDT, CDR2 YNNKEL (reference sequence). The CDR3: CVSSRAYEQYF. As DNA, the CDR3 is TGTGTCAGCAGCCGAGCTTACGAGCAGTACTTC.

This clonotype was seen more than once but under ten times. The rearrangement uses TRBV18 and TRBJ2-7; D gene unclear. Germline CDR1 and CDR2: KGHSH and LQKENI. The CDR3 has 14 amino acids. V gave up 5 bases and J gave up 0 bases, with 11 bases separating them. The CDR3 sequence is CASSRSGDSYEQYF. The CDR3 region has the DNA TGTGCCAGCTCAAGGTCTGGGGACTCCTACGAGCAGTACTTC.